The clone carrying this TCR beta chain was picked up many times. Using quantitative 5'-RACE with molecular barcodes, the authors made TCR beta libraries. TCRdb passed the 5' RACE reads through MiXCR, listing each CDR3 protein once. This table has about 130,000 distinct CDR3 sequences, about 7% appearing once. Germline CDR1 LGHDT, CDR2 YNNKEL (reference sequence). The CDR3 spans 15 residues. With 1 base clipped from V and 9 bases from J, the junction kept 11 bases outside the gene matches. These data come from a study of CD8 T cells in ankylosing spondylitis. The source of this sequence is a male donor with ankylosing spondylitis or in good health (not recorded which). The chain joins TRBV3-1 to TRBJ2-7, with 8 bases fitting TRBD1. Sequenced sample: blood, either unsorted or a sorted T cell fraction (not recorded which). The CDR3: CASSQGSGGRKGQYF. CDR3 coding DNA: TGTGCCAGCAGCCAAGGGTCAGGGGGCCGAAAAGGGCAGTACTTC.